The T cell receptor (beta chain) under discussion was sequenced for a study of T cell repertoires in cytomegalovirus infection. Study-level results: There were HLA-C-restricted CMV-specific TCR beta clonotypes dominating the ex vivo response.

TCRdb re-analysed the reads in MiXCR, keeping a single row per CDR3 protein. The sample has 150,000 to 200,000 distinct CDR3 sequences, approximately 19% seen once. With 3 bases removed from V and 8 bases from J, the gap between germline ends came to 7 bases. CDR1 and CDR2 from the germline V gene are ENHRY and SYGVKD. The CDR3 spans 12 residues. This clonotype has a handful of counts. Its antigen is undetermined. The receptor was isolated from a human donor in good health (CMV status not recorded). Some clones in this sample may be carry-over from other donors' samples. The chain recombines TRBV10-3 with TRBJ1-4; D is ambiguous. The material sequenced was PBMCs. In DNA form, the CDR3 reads TGTGCCATCAGTGATGGGAGGGAAAAACTGTTTTTT. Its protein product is CAISDGREKLFF.